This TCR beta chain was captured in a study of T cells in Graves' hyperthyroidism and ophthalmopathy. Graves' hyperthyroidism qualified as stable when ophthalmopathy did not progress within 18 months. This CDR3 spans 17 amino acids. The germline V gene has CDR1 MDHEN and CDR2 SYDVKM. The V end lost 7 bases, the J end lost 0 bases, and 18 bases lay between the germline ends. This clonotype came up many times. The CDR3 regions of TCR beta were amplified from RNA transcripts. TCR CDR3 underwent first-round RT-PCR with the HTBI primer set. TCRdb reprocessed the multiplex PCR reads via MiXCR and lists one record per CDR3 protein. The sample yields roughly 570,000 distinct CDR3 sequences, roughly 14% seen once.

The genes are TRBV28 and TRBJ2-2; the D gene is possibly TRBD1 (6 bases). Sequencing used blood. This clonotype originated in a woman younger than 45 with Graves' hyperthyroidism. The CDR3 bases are TGTGCCAGCACCAATCAAAGGGACAACGCGAACACCGGGGAGCTGTTTTTT. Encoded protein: CASTNQRDNANTGELFF.